This TCR beta chain appears in the sequencing data of a study of blood T cell repertoires in COVID-19. Study information: Samples came from the United States, Italy and Spain, spanning acute and convalescent COVID-19.

CDR1 is KGHSH, CDR2 LQKENI, per germline. The V segment lost 0 bases and the J segment 1 base; nucleotides outside the gene matches: 2. This CDR3 spans 16 amino acids. In the authors' methods: Reference gene primer amplification in the assay estimated nucleated cell counts. Sequencing used immunoSEQ multiplex PCR; TCRdb keeps in-frame clones, though not all of them. V and J calls plus clone size are reproduced from that table; the DNA served to infer D and trimming. The sample consists of 200,000 to 250,000 clones, approximately 80% of them appearing once. Sequences were obtained from PBMCs or T cells enriched from blood (not recorded which). The sequence was collected from a woman aged 40 to 50 with acute COVID-19. V usage is TRBV18 and J usage is TRBJ2-2; 7 nucleotides match TRBD1. CDR3 DNA sequence: TGTGCCAGCTCACCACCCGGGACAGTGAACACCGGGGAGCTGTTTTTT. Its protein product is CASSPPGTVNTGELFF.